The present TCR beta chain was sequenced within a study of neurological immune-mediated disorders. Regarding the study as a whole: HTLV-1-associated myelopathy had the most TCR clonal expansion, while multiple sclerosis had the least, a level that fell below healthy controls.

Sorted libraries came from 1 million CD4+ or CD8+ T cells. Ten or more counts support this clonotype. As yet, its antigen is unknown. The CDR3 is made up of 13 amino acids. Trimming stripped 6 bases from V and 5 bases from J, with 13 bases between. Per the germline V gene, CDR1 is SGHAT and CDR2 is FQNNGV. The cDNA came from 5'RACE with 10-nucleotide random UMIs. In each sequencing run, over 170 million TCR-beta sequences were generated from 15-18 subjects. From the 5' RACE reads, TCRdb called clonotypes with MiXCR, one entry per CDR3 protein. Here the sample spans approximately 19,000 distinct CDR3 sequences, about 7.5% being singletons.

The V and J genes are TRBV11-2 and TRBJ2-5; perhaps D is TRBD1 or TRBD2 (5 bases each). Material: CD8+ T cells from blood. The clonotype comes from a woman aged 25 to 39 with HTLV-1-associated myelopathy (HAM/TSP). The CDR3 protein is CASSHSGTETQYF. The CDR3 DNA reads TGTGCCAGCAGTCATTCGGGGACGGAGACCCAGTACTTC.